These 32 T cell receptor beta chains share one sample of origin, sequenced in a study of breast tumors, draining lymph nodes, adjacent tissues. MiXCR, run by TCRdb on the multiplex PCR reads, gives a single entry per CDR3 protein. This table has 50,000 to 55,000 distinct CDR3 sequences, roughly 39% appearing once. The sample comprised breast tumor tissue. The receptors originated from a female donor with breast cancer. Some clones in this sample may be carry-over from other donors' samples.

This clonotype was detected a few times. This may be a read error: a much more frequent sequence differs by one nucleotide. This chain links TRBV18 with TRBJ1-5, with D possibly TRBD1 on 5 matching bases. Trimming removed 3 bases from V and 2 bases from J, with 8 bases in between. Germline V gives CDR1 KGHSH, CDR2 LQKENI. This CDR3 has 14 residues. The CDR3 is CASSPSGGNQPQHF. The DNA for the CDR3 is TGTGCCAGCTCACCGTCGGGGGGCAATCAGCCCCAGCATTTT.

This chain connects TRBV11-2 to TRBJ1-4; 7 nucleotides align to TRBD1. The CDR3 loop spans 12 amino acids. Germline V lookup: CDR1 SGHAT, CDR2 FQNNGV. V lost 7 bases to trimming and J lost 7 bases; unmatched junction nucleotides: 3. The CDR3 is CASKGQTEKLFF. The CDR3 nucleotides read TGTGCCAGCAAGGGACAGACTGAAAAACTGTTTTTT.

This sequence joins TRBV7-6 and TRBJ1-2; TRBD1 matches at 8 bases. The germline V gene has CDR1 SGHVS and CDR2 FNYEAQ. V trimming: 5 bases; J trimming: 0 bases; junction bases outside the gene matches: 5. There are 15 residues in the CDR3. CDR3: CASSVQGGSNYGYTF. The CDR3 DNA reads TGTGCCAGCAGCGTACAGGGGGGATCTAACTATGGCTACACCTTC.

This clonotype was counted a single time. The DNA is left out, because the CDR3 cannot be placed on it with certainty; the CDR3 is given as TCRdb lists it. The chain couples TRBV11-3 to TRBJ2-7; the D call TRBD2 from the table was never checked on the DNA. Germline V CDR1 and CDR2: SGHNT, YENEEA. Counting both end residues, the CDR3 totals 15 amino acids. CDR3: CTSVYPSGLTYEQYF.

The rearrangement uses TRBV25-1 and TRBJ2-7, with D perhaps matching TRBD2 (5 bases). The V end was cut by 3 bases, the J end by 0 bases, with 9 bases between. CDR3 size: 14 residues. Germline V gene data show CDR1 as MGHDK and CDR2 as SYGVNS. CDR3 sequence: CASSERALSYEQYF. Here the CDR3 DNA reads TGTGCCAGCAGTGAGCGGGCCCTCTCCTACGAGCAGTACTTC.

The sample holds many counts of this clonotype. The chain joins TRBV9 to TRBJ2-1; 8 bases are shared with TRBD2. CDR3 length: 15 amino acids. Germline loops: CDR1 SGDLS, CDR2 YYNGEE. The ends lost 3 bases at V and 0 bases at J; junction bases unmatched: 2. The CDR3 is CASSGSGSSYNEQFF. Written as DNA, the CDR3 is TGTGCCAGCAGCGGGAGCGGGAGCTCCTACAATGAGCAGTTCTTC.

The rearrangement links TRBV11-3 to TRBJ1-1, with 8 positions matching TRBD1. The J segment lost 2 bases and the V segment lost 5 bases, leaving 4 bases of the junction unmatched. This CDR3 spans 14 amino acids. CDR1 and CDR2 from the germline V gene are SGHNT and YENEEA. The CDR3 protein is CASSQQGVNTEAFF. Here the CDR3 DNA reads TGTGCCAGCAGCCAACAGGGGGTTAACACTGAAGCTTTCTTT. The whole variable domain, filled in from reference TRBV11-3 and TRBJ1-1, reads EAGVVQSPRYKIIEKKQPVAFWCNPISGHNTLYWYLQNLGQGPELLIRYENEEAVDDSQLPKDRFSAERLKGVDSTLKIQPAELGDSAVYLCASSQQGVNTEAFFGQGTRLTVV.

The chain has TRBV6-6 and TRBJ2-6, with D perhaps matching TRBD1 (6 bases). The CDR3 totals 15 residues. The ends were cut back, 4 bases at V and 2 bases at J, with 9 bases in the middle. Germline lookup yields CDR1 MNHNY and CDR2 SVGAGI (reference sequence). As DNA, the CDR3 is TGTGCCAGCAGTTCCGCAGGGGCTGGGGCCAACGTCCTGACTTTC. Protein sequence: CASSSAGAGANVLTF.

This clonotype has ten or more counts. A read error may be the cause here, since a much bigger clone is one base away. This chain uses TRBV11-2 with TRBJ2-1; no reliable D call. V lost 1 base and J lost 15, with 16 bases in between. This CDR3 comprises 13 residues. From germline, CDR1 is SGHAT and CDR2 FQNNGV. The CDR3 spells CASSLVRSALPFF. The CDR3 DNA sequence: TGTGCCAGCAGCTTAGTTCGATCAGCACTACCGTTCTTC. Based on the CDR3 plus reference TRBV11-2 and TRBJ2-1, the full variable domain is EAGVAQSPRYKIIEKRQSVAFWCNPISGHATLYWYQQILGQGPKLLIQFQNNGVVDDSQLPKDRFSAERLKGVDSTLKIQPAKLEDSAVYLCASSLVRSALPFFGPGTRLTVL.

The chain carries TRBV18 and TRBJ1-2; unclear D gene. The CDR3 is made up of 13 amino acids. Germline CDR1 reads KGHSH; CDR2 reads LQKENI. Trimming cost V 7 bases and J 7 bases, with 16 bases left between them. The CDR3 nucleotides read TGTGCCAGCTTTCCGGCAGGAGACGGTGGCTACACCTTC. Translation: CASFPAGDGGYTF.

This clonotype was found once. No conserved phenylalanine or tryptophan ends this CDR3, so it is likely a read error. The chain employs TRBV5-1 and TRBJ2-1, with 7 bases identical to TRBD2. V was pared by 4 bases and J by 7 bases, with 2 bases of the junction left unmatched. This CDR3 comprises 12 residues. The germline V gene has CDR1 SGHRS and CDR2 YFSETQ. CDR3: CASSGLENEQFL. The CDR3, as DNA: TGCGCCAGCAGCGGACTAGAGAATGAGCAGTTCCTC.

This clonotype was seen only a few times. This sequence joins TRBV7-3 and TRBJ1-1; tentative D call: TRBD1 (5 bases). CDR1 SGHTA and CDR2 FQGTGA come from the germline V gene. The CDR3 contains 14 residues. The V and J ends lost 4 bases and 0 bases respectively, with 9 bases between them. CDR3 DNA: TGTGCCAGCAGCTCAAAGGGGATGAACACTGAAGCTTTCTTT. Its protein product is CASSSKGMNTEAFF.

This clonotype occurred many times. V and J are TRBV18 and TRBJ2-1, with 12 bases aligning to TRBD1. In germline, CDR1 is KGHSH, CDR2 LQKENI. This CDR3 is built from 13 residues. The junction had 1 base not matched to a gene; V was cut back by 4 bases and J by 9 bases. This CDR3 reads CASSQGQGAEQFF. The CDR3, as DNA: TGTGCCAGCTCACAGGGACAGGGGGCTGAGCAGTTCTTC.

The V gene is TRBV5-1, the J gene TRBJ2-3; D possibly corresponds to TRBD1 (5 bases). This CDR3 has 15 amino acids. Germline CDR1 and CDR2: SGHRS and YFSETQ. Trimming cost V 3 bases and J 3 bases, with 14 bases left between them. Written as DNA, the CDR3 is TGCGCCAGCAGCTCTACAGGATTCGAAACAGATACGCAGTATTTT. As protein: CASSSTGFETDTQYF.

In this sample, this clonotype turned up a few times. V and J are TRBV15 and TRBJ2-3; D gene uncertain. Trimming removed 3 bases at V and 6 bases at J, with 13 bases between. This CDR3 region has 14 residues. Germline lookup yields CDR1 LNHNV and CDR2 YYDKDF (reference sequence). CDR3 in DNA: TGTGCCACCAGCAGTCCGGGTCGCCAGGATACGCAGTATTTT. Translation: CATSSPGRQDTQYF.

The sample holds many counts of this clonotype. The chain joins TRBV9 to TRBJ2-1, with D possibly TRBD2 on 6 matching bases. Trimming pared 4 bases from V and 7 bases from J, leaving 21 bases between. The CDR3 length is 16 residues. Germline lookup yields CDR1 SGDLS and CDR2 YYNGEE. The CDR3 loop is CASSPRESGVQNEQFF. CDR3 nucleotides: TGTGCCAGCAGCCCCCGTGAATCGGGAGTGCAAAATGAGCAGTTCTTC. Filled out from reference TRBV9 and TRBJ2-1, the complete variable domain reads DSGVTQTPKHLITATGQRVTLRCSPRSGDLSVYWYQQSLDQGLQFLIQYYNGEERAKGNILERFSAQQFPDLHSELNLSSLELGDSALYFCASSPRESGVQNEQFFGPGTRLTVL.

A word on this clonotype: This clone may be a read error of a much larger clone one base away. The V gene is TRBV9, the J gene TRBJ2-3; tentatively, D is TRBD2 (5 bases). This CDR3 is 15 amino acids long. Germline loops: CDR1 SGDLS, CDR2 YYNGEE. Written as DNA, the CDR3 is TGTGTCAGCAGCGTAGCAGAGGGCGCGGCAGATACGCAGTATTTT. Translation gives CVSSVAEGAADTQYF.

This clonotype appeared many times. The V gene is TRBV5-1, the J gene TRBJ2-1; 7 nucleotides align to TRBD2. V lost 8 bases, J lost 3 bases, and 11 bases stayed unmatched. The CDR3 loop spans 15 amino acids. Germline V lookup: CDR1 SGHRS, CDR2 YFSETQ. CDR3 sequence: CASGGMERGYNEQFF. The CDR3, as DNA: TGCGCCAGTGGGGGGATGGAGCGGGGCTACAATGAGCAGTTCTTC.

This chain joins TRBV7-9 and TRBJ2-3, with 9 bases that match TRBD2. The junction had 10 bases not matched to a gene; V was cut back by 5 bases and J by 4 bases. The CDR3 contains 16 residues. In germline, CDR1 is SEHNR, CDR2 FQNEAQ (reference sequence). Written as DNA, the CDR3 is TGTGCCAGCAGCCAAGACAGCAGCGGGAGGTCAGATACGCAGTATTTT. It is translated as CASSQDSSGRSDTQYF.

As regards this clonotype: Given a much more abundant clone one base away, this may be a read error. The chain joins TRBV5-4 to TRBJ1-2; a weak D match, TRBD1 (5 bases). The CDR3 loop spans 17 amino acids. The V gene's germline CDR1 is SGHNT and CDR2 YYREEE (reference sequence). Trimming cost V 3 bases and J 0 bases, with 18 bases left between them. CDR3 protein: CASSSRQRNAPNYGYTF. In DNA form, the CDR3 reads TGTGCCAGCAGCTCTCGACAGAGGAATGCTCCTAACTATGGCTACACCTTC. Together with reference TRBV5-4 and TRBJ1-2, the CDR3 gives the full variable domain: ETGVTQSPTHLIKTRGQQVTLRCSSQSGHNTVSWYQQALGQGPQFIFQYYREEENGRGNFPPRFSGLQFPNYSSELNVNALELDDSALYLCASSSRQRNAPNYGYTFGSGTRLTVV.

The rearrangement joins TRBV7-2 to TRBJ2-5, with D possibly TRBD1 on 5 matching bases. The germline CDR1 and CDR2 sequences are SGHTA and FQGNSA. The V and J ends lost 2 bases and 2 bases respectively, with 12 bases between them. This CDR3 is built from 15 residues. This CDR3 reads CASSLIAGRQETQYF. The DNA of the CDR3 is TGTGCCAGCAGCTTAATAGCAGGGCGGCAAGAGACCCAGTACTTC. The full variable domain, with the rest looked up from reference TRBV7-2 and TRBJ2-5, is GAGVSQSPSNKVTEKGKDVELRCDPISGHTALYWYRQSLGQGLEFLIYFQGNSAPDKSGLPSDRFSAERTGGSVSTLTIQRTQQEDSAVYLCASSLIAGRQETQYFGPGTRLLVL.

The table lists this clonotype with a few counts. This CDR3 reads CASSFAGAAMNTEAFF. CDR3 bases: TGTGCCAGCAGCTTCGCGGGTGCAGCGATGAACACTGAAGCTTTCTTT. The chain links TRBV7-9 to TRBJ1-1; no definite D call. The CDR3 length is 16 residues. Germline V lookup: CDR1 SEHNR, CDR2 FQNEAQ (reference sequence). Trimming removed 3 bases from V and 0 bases from J, with 14 bases in between.

In its sample, this clonotype was seen many times. The chain recombines TRBV12-3 or TRBV12-4 with TRBJ2-2, with a possible D match to TRBD1 (5 bases). The CDR3 covers 13 residues. With 3 bases removed from V and 6 bases from J, the gap between germline ends came to 8 bases. The CDR3 DNA follows: TGTGCCAGCAGTTTCCTCAGGGCCGGGGAGCTGTTTTTT. Amino acid sequence: CASSFLRAGELFF.

This chain joins TRBV29-1 and TRBJ2-5; TRBD1 matches 8 bases. CDR1 and CDR2 (germline): SQVTM, ANQGSEA. Trimming removed 1 base from V and 2 bases from J; junction bases left unmatched: 9. There are 16 residues in the CDR3. The CDR3 protein is CSVEGTGTDTQETQYF. The CDR3 DNA is TGCAGCGTTGAAGGGACAGGGACAGATACGCAAGAGACCCAGTACTTC. Filled out from reference TRBV29-1 and TRBJ2-5, the complete variable domain reads SAVISQKPSRDICQRGTSLTIQCQVDSQVTMMFWYRQQPGQSLTLIATANQGSEATYESGFVIDKFPISRPNLTFSTLTVSNMSPEDSSIYLCSVEGTGTDTQETQYFGPGTRLLVL.

In its sample, this clonotype was seen many times. The V call is TRBV9, the J call TRBJ2-1; D not resolved. Trimming left V 6 bases short and J 4 bases short, with 14 bases between. The CDR3 totals 14 residues. CDR1 SGDLS and CDR2 YYNGEE come from the germline V gene. The CDR3, as DNA: TGTGCCAGCACCCAAGGTCGGTCATACAATGAGCAGTTCTTC. It codes for CASTQGRSYNEQFF.

At least ten counts were recorded for this clonotype. V is TRBV7-3 and J is TRBJ2-2, with D possibly being TRBD1 or TRBD2 (6 bases each). V was cut by 1 base and J by 2 bases, with 8 bases left in between. Germline V gene lookup returns CDR1 SGHTA and CDR2 FQGTGA. This CDR3 is 15 amino acids long. The chain's CDR3 is CASSLRGANTGELFF. The CDR3 DNA follows: TGTGCCAGCAGCTTAAGGGGGGCCAACACCGGGGAGCTGTTTTTT.

Ten or more counts support this clonotype. J is TRBJ2-1 and V is TRBV15; possible D gene TRBD2, 5 bases. Between the trimmed V and J ends, which lost 5 bases and 0 bases, there was a span of 8 bases. The CDR3 runs 14 residues. Germline V gives CDR1 LNHNV, CDR2 YYDKDF (reference sequence). The CDR3: CATSPGSSYNEQFF. The CDR3 DNA reads TGTGCCACCAGCCCGGGAAGCTCCTACAATGAGCAGTTCTTC.

This clonotype was observed at least ten times. V and J are TRBV5-6 and TRBJ2-2, with 8 bases identical to TRBD2. This CDR3 has 16 residues. V lost 2 bases and J lost 1; bases outside the gene matches: 4. The germline V gene encodes CDR1 SGHDT and CDR2 YYEEEE. Here the CDR3 reads CASSFASGRNTGELFF. The CDR3 coding sequence is TGTGCCAGCAGCTTTGCCAGCGGGAGGAACACCGGGGAGCTGTTTTTT.

The gene calls are TRBV20-1 and TRBJ2-7; the match to TRBD2 covers 13 bases. CDR1 and CDR2 from the germline V gene are DFQATT and SNEGSKA (reference sequence). The trim removed 5 bases at V and 5 bases at J, leaving 6 bases unmatched. The length of the CDR3 is 14 residues. This CDR3 is CSARTSGGEDEQYF. As DNA, the CDR3 is TGCAGTGCTCGGACTAGCGGGGGCGAGGACGAGCAGTACTTC.

The chain links TRBV18 to TRBJ1-6; D is unresolved. Trimming stripped 1 base from V and 7 bases from J, with 11 bases between. The CDR3 covers 15 residues. Germline V lookup: CDR1 KGHSH, CDR2 LQKENI. The CDR3 DNA reads as TGTGCCAGCTCACCACTTTCGACTGAAAATTCACCCCTCCACTTT. Amino acids: CASSPLSTENSPLHF.

The chain joins TRBV24-1 to TRBJ2-1, with TRBD2 matching 11 bases. CDR3 length: 16 amino acids. Trimming at V came to 9 bases and at J to 4 bases, leaving 10 bases not matched to a gene. Germline V CDR1 and CDR2: KGHDR, SFDVKD. CDR3 DNA: TGTGCCACCTGGTCTGGGGCTAGCGGGGGGTACAATGAGCAGTTCTTC. It yields the protein CATWSGASGGYNEQFF.

This clonotype was seen ten or more times. The chain has TRBV4-2 and TRBJ1-4; the D gene is possibly TRBD1 (5 bases). The V end lost 0 bases, the J end lost 3 bases, and 8 bases lay between the germline ends. From germline, CDR1 is LGHNA and CDR2 YNFKEQ. CDR3 length: 15 residues. In nucleotides, the CDR3 is TGTGCCAGCAGCCAAGAGGGGGTGGCTAATGAAAAACTGTTTTTT. This sequence encodes CASSQEGVANEKLFF.